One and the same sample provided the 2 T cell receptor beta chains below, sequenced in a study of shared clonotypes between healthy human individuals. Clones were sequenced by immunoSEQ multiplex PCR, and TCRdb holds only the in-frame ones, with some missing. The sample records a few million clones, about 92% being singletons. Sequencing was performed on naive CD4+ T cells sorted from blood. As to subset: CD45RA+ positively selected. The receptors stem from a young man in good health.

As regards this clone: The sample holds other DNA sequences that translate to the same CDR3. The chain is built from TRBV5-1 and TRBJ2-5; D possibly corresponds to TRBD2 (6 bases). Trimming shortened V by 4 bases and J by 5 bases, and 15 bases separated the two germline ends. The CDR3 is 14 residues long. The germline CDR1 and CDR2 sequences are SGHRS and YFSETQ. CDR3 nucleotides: TGCGCCAGCAGCCGCTGGACGGGAGAGGAGACCCAGTACTTC. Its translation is CASSRWTGEETQYF.

The DNA of the CDR3 is TGTGCCAGCAGCTCCACCCTCTGGGCCCACTACGAGCAGTACTTC. Its protein is CASSSTLWAHYEQYF. J is TRBJ2-7 and V is TRBV13; D call uncertain. Deletions cut 4 bases from V and 3 bases from J, with 16 bases between. The CDR3 is made up of 15 amino acids. CDR1 PRHDT and CDR2 FYEKMQ come from the germline V gene (reference sequence).